A single sample gave rise to the 11 T cell receptor beta chains below, sequenced in a study of blood T cells in healthy people across ages. Then a second PCR, running roughly 7 to 11 cycles, was carried out with a sample-barcoded 5' primer and a J-beta primer mix. Using its own MiXCR run on the 5' RACE reads, TCRdb lists one record per CDR3 protein. The repertoire holds 1.4 million or so distinct CDR3 sequences, with approximately 43% as singletons. Sequencing was carried out using blood. These receptors were collected from a woman between 18 and 29 years old in good health.

The chain employs TRBV6-2 or TRBV6-3 and TRBJ1-1; TRBD1 matches 10 bases. The CDR3 contains 16 residues. The V segment lost 4 bases and the J segment 1 base; nucleotides outside the gene matches: 6. Germline V CDR1 and CDR2: MNHEY, SVGEGT. The CDR3 here is CASSFGQGGWNTEAFF. DNA of the CDR3: TGTGCCAGCAGTTTCGGACAGGGGGGGTGGAACACTGAAGCTTTCTTT.

The table lists this clonotype with a few counts. The gene calls are TRBV6-2 or TRBV6-3 and TRBJ1-5, with D uncertain. V gave up 2 bases and J gave up 5 bases, with 4 bases separating them. Germline lookup yields CDR1 MNHEY and CDR2 SVGEGT. This CDR3 is 12 amino acids long. The CDR3 nucleotides are TGTGCCAGCAGTTACGGGCATCAGCCCCAGCATTTT. Translating it yields CASSYGHQPQHF.

The chain combines TRBV4-1 with TRBJ2-1; the match to TRBD2 covers 9 bases. From germline, CDR1 is MGHRA and CDR2 YSYEKL. J gave up 0 bases and V 5 bases, and 5 bases lay outside the gene matches. The CDR3 is made up of 16 amino acids. The CDR3 here is CASSSRGRASYNEQFF. CDR3 sequence (DNA): TGCGCCAGCAGCAGCCGCGGGAGGGCCTCCTACAATGAGCAGTTCTTC.

The chain carries TRBV4-3 and TRBJ2-1; 11 bases align to TRBD2. Trimming removed 3 bases from V and 3 bases from J; junction bases left unmatched: 4. The germline CDR1 and CDR2 sequences are LGHNA and YSLEER. The length of the CDR3 is 16 residues. This CDR3 reads CASSHGLAGFYNEQFF. In DNA, the CDR3 is TGCGCCAGCAGCCACGGACTAGCGGGCTTCTACAATGAGCAGTTCTTC.

This clonotype was seen a few times. The chain uses TRBV16 and TRBJ2-7; TRBD2 is a possible D gene (5 bases). CDR3 length: 15 amino acids. Germline V gene data show CDR1 as KGHSY and CDR2 as FQNENV. V lost 1 base and J lost 6, with 16 bases in between. In DNA, the CDR3 is TGTGCCAGCAGCCAATACAGTCGAGGGTTCGGCGAGCAGTACTTC. Encoded protein: CASSQYSRGFGEQYF.

V is TRBV9 and J is TRBJ1-2; D is possibly TRBD1 (5 bases). The length of the CDR3 is 11 residues. V gave up 7 bases and J gave up 6 bases, with 10 bases separating them. Germline V CDR1 and CDR2: SGDLS, YYNGEE. CDR3 nucleotide sequence: TGTGCCAGCGGGGACCGCGATGGCTACACCTTC. Translation: CASGDRDGYTF. The variable domain in full, completed from reference TRBV9 and TRBJ1-2, reads DSGVTQTPKHLITATGQRVTLRCSPRSGDLSVYWYQQSLDQGLQFLIQYYNGEERAKGNILERFSAQQFPDLHSELNLSSLELGDSALYFCASGDRDGYTFGSGTRLTVV.

The chain links TRBV9 to TRBJ2-1, with D unresolved. This CDR3 is built from 13 residues. V lost 5 bases, J lost 5 bases, and 11 bases lay in between. Per germline, CDR1 SGDLS and CDR2 YYNGEE. DNA for the CDR3: TGTGCCAGCAGGTTAGAAGATCACAATGAGCAGTTCTTC. As protein: CASRLEDHNEQFF.

The chain is built from TRBV11-2 and TRBJ2-1; 7 bases agree with TRBD2. V dropped 5 bases and J dropped 7; count of bases not matched to a gene: 14. The CDR3 length is 16 residues. Germline V gene sequence: CDR1 SGHAT, CDR2 FQNNGV. The CDR3 loop reads CASSPWGLAAWNEQFF. Written as DNA, the CDR3 is TGTGCCAGCAGCCCATGGGGTCTAGCGGCCTGGAATGAGCAGTTCTTC. Together with reference TRBV11-2 and TRBJ2-1, the CDR3 gives the full variable domain: EAGVAQSPRYKIIEKRQSVAFWCNPISGHATLYWYQQILGQGPKLLIQFQNNGVVDDSQLPKDRFSAERLKGVDSTLKIQPAKLEDSAVYLCASSPWGLAAWNEQFFGPGTRLTVL.

CDR3 DNA: TGTGCCAGCATGGGTCGCAGGGAAAAGGAGACCCAGTACTTC. Its translation: CASMGRREKETQYF. The genes are TRBV6-2 or TRBV6-3 and TRBJ2-5; D possibly corresponds to TRBD1 (5 bases). The CDR3 is 14 residues long. Deletions cut 7 bases from V and 5 bases from J, with 17 bases between. Germline values: CDR1 MNHEY, CDR2 SVGEGT.

The chain uses TRBV6-2 or TRBV6-3 and TRBJ2-1, with TRBD2 identical over 13 bases. With the DNA end fitting TRBJ2-7 better, the J assignment may be wrong. This CDR3 is 19 amino acids long. Germline CDR1 MNHEY, CDR2 SVGEGT. The CDR3 loop is CASRPGLAGATGSYNEQYF. The CDR3 DNA reads as TGTGCCAGCAGACCCGGACTAGCGGGAGCCACCGGTTCATACAATGAGCAGTACTTC.

The CDR3 loop reads CASSLYGGGPEDTQYF. The CDR3, as DNA: TGTGCCAGCAGTTTATATGGGGGAGGACCGGAGGATACGCAGTATTTT. The chain carries TRBV27 and TRBJ2-3; D is perhaps TRBD2 (6 bases). V dropped 1 base and J dropped 6 bases, with 17 bases sitting between them. Germline CDR1 is MNHEY and CDR2 is SMNVEV (reference sequence). CDR3 length equals 16 residues.